The source of this TCR beta chain is a study of T cells in Graves' hyperthyroidism and ophthalmopathy. There are 13 residues in the CDR3. The V gene lost 5 bases and the J gene lost 7 bases, with 15 bases spanning the gap. Germline-derived CDR1 and CDR2 are MDHEN and SYDVKM. This clonotype was picked up a small number of times. The TCR beta CDR3 regions underwent amplification using RNA transcripts as the source. With the HTBI primer set, the TCR CDR3 went through a first round of RT-PCR. MiXCR, run by TCRdb on the multiplex PCR reads, gives a single entry per CDR3 protein. The sample holds around 420,000 distinct CDR3 sequences, roughly 13% seen once.

This TCR derives from a woman in her late teens or twenties with Graves' hyperthyroidism. The chain carries TRBV28 and TRBJ2-7; the D is unclear. The specimen was blood. The DNA for the CDR3 is TGTGCCAGCAGTCCGGGCCCCTCTTGGGAGCAGTACTTC. Translated, it gives CASSPGPSWEQYF.